This T cell receptor beta chain was recovered during a study of cytotoxic CD8 clonotypes in ibrutinib-treated CLL. The overall study: A mean of approximately 260,000 productive templates and 90,000 or so productive rearrangements was obtained per sample.

Profiling relied on immunoSEQ multiplex PCR, and the TCRdb table lists in-frame clones only, not all of them. Of about 120,000 clones listed, approximately 85% are singletons. CDR3 length: 16 residues. Trimming cost V 5 bases and J 0 bases, with 14 bases left between them. The germline V gene has CDR1 SGHTA and CDR2 FQGTGA. Source: PBMCs, taken after 24 months of ibrutinib treatment. V and J are TRBV7-3 and TRBJ1-3, with D tentatively TRBD1 (5 bases). The sequence was obtained from a human donor with chronic lymphocytic leukemia. For the CDR3, the DNA is TGTGCCAGCAGCCCTTCGACAGAGGCCTCTGGAAACACCATATATTTT. This sequence encodes CASSPSTEASGNTIYF.